The 26 T cell receptor beta chains reported below all come from one sample, sequenced in a study of vaccination effects on CD4 cells after COVID-19. These TCRs are of unknown antigen specificity. Assay: immunoSEQ multiplex PCR; the TCRdb copy retains only in-frame clones and omits some. The data contain some 40,000 clones, around 78% of them singletons. Within the ViraFEST assay, antigen-specific CD4+ T cells underwent expansion with viral peptide pools prior to sequencing. Between days 9 and 11 of culture, CD4+ T cells were separated out. The person's infection with SARS-CoV-2, confirmed by PCR, took place between March and December 2020. Sample: CD4+ T cells from PBMCs cultured with a peptide pool, taken before COVID-19 vaccination. These receptors were obtained from a human donor who had a prior SARS-CoV-2 infection.

This clone was counted once. The chain combines TRBV6-6 with TRBJ2-7; weak D call: TRBD2 (7 bases). CDR1 and CDR2 (germline): MNHNY, SVGAGI (reference sequence). There are 16 residues in the CDR3. The V end lost 0 bases, the J end lost 5 bases, and 17 bases lay between the germline ends. CDR3 sequence: CASSYSKGGGLHEQYF. DNA of the CDR3: TGTGCCAGCAGTTACTCGAAGGGGGGGGGCCTCCACGAGCAGTACTTC.

The chain carries TRBV19 and TRBJ2-3; 11 bases are a match to TRBD2. The ends lost 3 bases at V and 4 bases at J; junction bases unmatched: 6. CDR1 is LNHDA, CDR2 SQIVND, per germline (reference sequence). This CDR3 is built from 16 residues. The CDR3 sequence is CASSISGRADADTQYF. CDR3 nucleotides: TGTGCCAGTAGTATTAGCGGGAGGGCCGATGCAGATACGCAGTATTTT.

The V call is TRBV19, the J call TRBJ2-7; 8 nucleotides match TRBD1. This CDR3 comprises 15 residues. Germline V lookup: CDR1 LNHDA, CDR2 SQIVND (reference sequence). Unmatched junction bases numbered 2, after V lost 1 base and J lost 0 bases. The DNA for the CDR3 is TGTGCCAGTAGTATAGTTGGGACAGGCTCCTACGAGCAGTACTTC. It is translated as CASSIVGTGSYEQYF.

The V call is TRBV25-1, the J call TRBJ2-1; no reliable D call. V lost 1 base and J lost 4, with 8 bases in between. The CDR3 consists of 14 residues. Germline V lookup: CDR1 MGHDK, CDR2 SYGVNS. CDR3: CASSESPAYNEQFF. CDR3 in DNA: TGTGCCAGCAGTGAATCCCCTGCTTACAATGAGCAGTTCTTC.

The V and J genes are TRBV10-3 and TRBJ2-2; D gene uncertain. Trimming removed 0 bases from V and 7 bases from J, with 3 bases in between. The CDR3 sequence is 12 residues long. CDR1 and CDR2 (germline): ENHRY, SYGVKD. The CDR3: CAISESNGELFF. The CDR3 bases are TGTGCCATCAGTGAGTCGAACGGGGAGCTGTTTTTT.

The V call is TRBV29-1, the J call TRBJ1-2; D remains unclear. Germline-derived CDR1 and CDR2 are SQVTM and ANQGSEA. Deletions cut 3 bases from V and 1 base from J, with 3 bases between. CDR3 length equals 11 residues. The CDR3 loop is CSVDYNYGYTF. The CDR3 DNA reads as TGCAGCGTTGACTATAACTATGGCTACACCTTC. Together with reference TRBV29-1 and TRBJ1-2, the CDR3 gives the full variable domain: SAVISQKPSRDICQRGTSLTIQCQVDSQVTMMFWYRQQPGQSLTLIATANQGSEATYESGFVIDKFPISRPNLTFSTLTVSNMSPEDSSIYLCSVDYNYGYTFGSGTRLTVV.

This clone occurred once. The chain recombines TRBV2 with TRBJ1-4; 7 bases fit TRBD1. CDR3 size: 14 residues. V was pared by 6 bases and J by 1 base, with 2 bases of the junction left unmatched. Germline V CDR1 and CDR2: SNHLY, FYNNEI. Written as DNA, the CDR3 is TGTGCCAGCAGCCGACAGGGAACTAATGAAAAACTGTTTTTT. It encodes CASSRQGTNEKLFF.

V usage is TRBV18 and J usage is TRBJ2-3; the D is unclear. The CDR3 sequence is 13 residues long. V lost 2 bases, J lost 5 bases, and 8 bases lay in between. Germline V gene sequence: CDR1 KGHSH, CDR2 LQKENI. The DNA for the CDR3 is TGTGCCAGCTCACCAAGTGGAGTAGATACGCAGTATTTT. It encodes CASSPSGVDTQYF.

The rearrangement joins TRBV2 to TRBJ2-7; D possibly corresponds to TRBD1 (6 bases). V was trimmed by 8 bases and J by 5 bases, leaving 19 bases between them. The V gene's germline CDR1 is SNHLY and CDR2 FYNNEI. This CDR3 spans 14 amino acids. This CDR3 reads CASSKRRQADEQYF. The CDR3 nucleotides read TGTGCCAGCTCAAAACGAAGACAGGCGGACGAGCAGTACTTC.

This chain connects TRBV5-1 to TRBJ2-3, with D possibly matching TRBD2 (7 bases). Looked up from germline, CDR1 is SGHRS and CDR2 is YFSETQ. V lost 5 bases, J lost 3 bases, and 19 bases lay in between. This CDR3 has 16 amino acids. This CDR3 is CASSLLAGAPTDTQYF. The DNA for the CDR3 is TGCGCCAGCAGTTTGTTGGCGGGGGCCCCAACAGATACGCAGTATTTT.

The chain couples TRBV6-2 or TRBV6-3 to TRBJ2-1; 12 positions match TRBD1. There are 16 residues in the CDR3. The ends lost 6 bases at V and 6 bases at J; junction bases unmatched: 9. Germline CDR1 MNHEY, CDR2 SVGEGT. The CDR3 reads CASSKSGTGGLNEQFF. The CDR3, as DNA: TGTGCCAGCAGCAAATCCGGGACAGGGGGCCTCAATGAGCAGTTCTTC.

The chain uses TRBV18 and TRBJ2-2, with D perhaps TRBD1 (6 bases). The V end was cut by 0 bases, the J end by 0 bases, with 11 bases between. The CDR3 covers 17 residues. Looked up from germline, CDR1 is KGHSH and CDR2 is LQKENI. CDR3 bases: TGTGCCAGCTCACCACCTCAGGGGTATGCGAACACCGGGGAGCTGTTTTTT. This encodes CASSPPQGYANTGELFF.

This clone occurred a few times. The chain couples TRBV6-5 to TRBJ2-7; weak D call: TRBD1 (6 bases). The CDR3 loop spans 14 amino acids. V was pared by 6 bases and J by 2 bases, with 14 bases between. Germline V gene data show CDR1 as MNHEY and CDR2 as SVGAGI. The CDR3 DNA reads as TGTGCCAGCAGGTGGACAGTGGCAACCTACGAGCAGTACTTC. As protein: CASRWTVATYEQYF.

The chain is built from TRBV6-6 and TRBJ1-2, with D possibly matching TRBD1 (6 bases). Per the germline V gene, CDR1 is MNHNY and CDR2 is SVGAGI (reference sequence). V gave up 6 bases and J gave up 4 bases, with 15 bases separating them. There are 14 residues in the CDR3. CDR3 amino acids: CASRLQGLSYGYTF. The CDR3 DNA reads TGTGCCAGCAGGTTACAGGGACTTAGCTATGGCTACACCTTC.

The table lists this clone with a few counts. The chain employs TRBV11-3 and TRBJ1-1, with unresolved D. Per germline, CDR1 SGHNT and CDR2 YENEEA. The CDR3 is 14 amino acids. Trimming took off 4 bases at V and 3 bases at J, with 12 bases between the two ends. This CDR3 is CASSSDGGHTEAFF. The CDR3 DNA sequence: TGTGCCAGCAGCTCGGACGGTGGCCACACTGAAGCTTTCTTT.

This chain links TRBV7-6 with TRBJ1-3; 7 positions agree with TRBD1. V trimming: 4 bases; J trimming: 1 base; junction bases outside the gene matches: 7. This CDR3 is built from 16 residues. Per the germline V gene, CDR1 is SGHVS and CDR2 is FNYEAQ. The CDR3 DNA follows: TGTGCCAGCAGCTCCATGACAGGGAGTTCTGGAAACACCATATATTTT. Its protein product is CASSSMTGSSGNTIYF.

The chain carries TRBV5-5 and TRBJ2-3; tentative D call: TRBD1 (6 bases). Germline V gives CDR1 SGHKS, CDR2 YYEKEE (reference sequence). CDR3 length: 14 amino acids. V was trimmed by 4 bases and J by 9 bases, leaving 18 bases between them. The CDR3 reads CASSTPTGFGTQYF. The CDR3 DNA reads as TGTGCCAGCAGCACTCCCACAGGGTTTGGGACGCAGTATTTT. Full variable domain (remainder filled in from reference TRBV5-5 and TRBJ2-3): DAGVTQSPTHLIKTRGQQVTLRCSPISGHKSVSWYQQVLGQGPQFIFQYYEKEERGRGNFPDRFSARQFPNYSSELNVNALLLGDSALYLCASSTPTGFGTQYFGPGTRLTVL.

This chain uses TRBV5-1 with TRBJ2-1, with 9 nucleotides matching TRBD2. CDR1 is SGHRS, CDR2 YFSETQ, per germline. V trimming: 4 bases; J trimming: 9 bases; junction bases outside the gene matches: 11. This CDR3 has 15 residues. The CDR3 region is CASSRTGGGAGEQFF. The CDR3 bases are TGCGCCAGCAGCCGGACTGGCGGGGGGGCTGGTGAGCAGTTCTTC.

The chain is built from TRBV15 and TRBJ1-1; TRBD1 agrees at 10 bases. V dropped 3 bases and J dropped 11; count of bases not matched to a gene: 6. The CDR3 runs to 13 residues. The germline gives CDR1 LNHNV, CDR2 YYDKDF (reference sequence). CDR3 protein: CATSSRDRGTAFF. In nucleotides, the CDR3 is TGTGCCACCAGCAGTCGGGACAGGGGAACGGCTTTCTTT. The whole variable domain, remainder taken from reference TRBV15 and TRBJ1-1, is DAMVIQNPRYQVTQFGKPVTLSCSQTLNHNVMYWYQQKSSQAPKLLFHYYDKDFNNEADTPDNFQSRRPNTSFCFLDIRSPGLGDTAMYLCATSSRDRGTAFFGQGTRLTVV.

The chain carries TRBV7-3 and TRBJ2-1; weak D call: TRBD2 (6 bases). This CDR3 comprises 14 residues. V lost 1 base and J 11 bases, leaving 15 bases between the germline ends. CDR1 and CDR2 from the germline V gene are SGHTA and FQGTGA. CDR3 sequence (DNA): TGTGCCAGCAGCTTAATAGGAGGTGGGGGGAAGCAGTTCTTC. This gives the protein CASSLIGGGGKQFF.

The rearrangement links TRBV2 to TRBJ2-7; D remains ambiguous. Trimming left V 4 bases short and J 0 bases short, with 7 bases between. Germline V gene data show CDR1 as SNHLY and CDR2 as FYNNEI. This CDR3 comprises 13 residues. CDR3 in amino acids: CASSVGASYEQYF. CDR3 nucleotide sequence: TGTGCCAGCAGTGTCGGCGCCTCCTACGAGCAGTACTTC.

This chain joins TRBV27 and TRBJ1-4; the match to TRBD1 covers 10 bases. V was pared by 3 bases and J by 7 bases, with 5 bases of the junction left unmatched. The germline gives CDR1 MNHEY, CDR2 SMNVEV (reference sequence). The CDR3 contains 15 residues. The CDR3, as DNA: TGTGCCAGCAGTTTCCGGGACAGGGGACCTGAAAAACTGTTTTTT. The encoded protein is CASSFRDRGPEKLFF. Looking up the rest from reference TRBV27 and TRBJ1-4 gives the full variable domain: EAQVTQNPRYLITVTGKKLTVTCSQNMNHEYMSWYRQDPGLGLRQIYYSMNVEVTDKGDVPEGYKVSRKEKRNFPLILESPSPNQTSLYFCASSFRDRGPEKLFFGSGTQLSVL.

The sample holds a few counts of this clone. The chain uses TRBV9 and TRBJ1-6; D unresolved. CDR1 and CDR2 from the germline V gene are SGDLS and YYNGEE. CDR3 length: 14 residues. V shed 3 bases and J shed 0 bases, with 4 bases lying between them. Here the CDR3 DNA reads TGTGCCAGCAGCGCGGGCTCCTATAATTCACCCCTCCACTTT. It yields the protein CASSAGSYNSPLHF.

The CDR3 DNA reads TGCGCCAGCAGCCCCAGCGCGGGGTCCTACAATGAGCAGTTCTTC. Its protein product is CASSPSAGSYNEQFF. The chain employs TRBV4-1 and TRBJ2-1; maybe TRBD2 (6 bases). The CDR3 is 15 residues long. Germline CDR1 MGHRA, CDR2 YSYEKL. With 4 bases removed from V and 1 base from J, the gap between germline ends came to 11 bases.

The genes are TRBV5-1 and TRBJ2-1, with 7 bases fitting TRBD2. The V gene end was trimmed by 0 bases and the J gene end by 5 bases; junction bases not matched to a gene: 8. CDR3 length: 16 residues. CDR1 is SGHRS and CDR2 is YFSETQ in the germline V gene. CDR3 sequence: CASSLAVGGMDNEQFF. The CDR3 nucleotides read TGCGCCAGCAGCTTGGCGGTGGGAGGGATGGACAATGAGCAGTTCTTC.

This clone was seen a handful of times. The chain is built from TRBV30 and TRBJ2-5; D is unresolved. The CDR3 contains 13 residues. V lost 0 bases, J lost 2 bases, and 7 bases lay in between. The germline gives CDR1 GTSNPN, CDR2 SVGIG (reference sequence). CDR3 residues: CAWSVSLQETQYF. CDR3 in DNA: TGTGCCTGGAGTGTTTCGTTACAAGAGACCCAGTACTTC.